Sequencing of this T cell receptor (beta chain) was carried out in a study of blood T cell repertoires in COVID-19. Study in general: The United States, Italy and Spain were the sources of the acute and convalescent COVID-19 samples. Sample material is recorded as cDNA or gDNA derived from T cells, B-cell-depleted T cells, or PBMCs.

CDR1 and CDR2 (germline): SGHRS, YFSETQ. The CDR3 loop spans 14 amino acids. V was pared by 6 bases and J by 0 bases, with 13 bases between. The method was immunoSEQ multiplex PCR; TCRdb's version includes in-frame clones alone and lacks a portion of them. This sample carries roughly 330,000 clones, 87% of them seen once, and the ten largest clones take about 5%. Two negative PCRs, clearance, or symptom resolution characterized the recovered Cohort 3 donors. The V gene is TRBV5-1, the J gene TRBJ2-7; D perhaps matches TRBD1 (7 bases). Sequences were obtained from PBMCs or T cells enriched from blood (not recorded which). This sequence originates from a woman aged 30 to 39 who had recovered from COVID-19. CDR3 amino acids: CASTSRGDSYEQYF. As DNA, the CDR3 is TGCGCCAGCACGAGCAGGGGGGACTCCTACGAGCAGTACTTC. Variable domain in full (rest from reference TRBV5-1 and TRBJ2-7): KAGVTQTPRYLIKTRGQQVTLSCSPISGHRSVSWYQQTPGQGLQFLFEYFSETQRNKGNFPGRFSGRQFSNSRSEMNVSTLELGDSALYLCASTSRGDSYEQYFGPGTRLTVT.